This T cell receptor beta chain was retrieved from a study of T cells in Graves' hyperthyroidism and ophthalmopathy. Each person with ophthalmopathy scored at least 3 on the Clinical Activity Score, reached NOSPECS grade 4 or higher, and had been ill under 3 months. This clonotype was picked up many times. No antigen is known for it. The germline V and J ends were trimmed by 1 base and 6 bases, with 10 bases remaining between them. CDR3 length: 15 amino acids. Germline CDR1 and CDR2: SGHVS and FQNEAQ. The source material, RNA transcripts, was used to amplify TCR beta CDR3 regions. When the TCR CDR3 underwent first-round RT-PCR, the HTBI primer set was used. TCRdb fed the multiplex PCR reads into MiXCR, producing one record per CDR3 protein. The sample yields 250,000 to 400,000 distinct CDR3 sequences, approximately 13% seen once. Study-wide results and caveats: Blood also carried most thyroid clonotypes expanded above 0.001.

This TCR was recovered from a middle-aged woman with Graves' ophthalmopathy. The specimen was blood. The chain has TRBV7-8 and TRBJ1-6; D unclear. The CDR3 spells CASSLVRWGNSPLHF. The DNA of the CDR3 is TGTGCCAGCAGCTTAGTTAGATGGGGTAATTCACCCCTCCACTTT.